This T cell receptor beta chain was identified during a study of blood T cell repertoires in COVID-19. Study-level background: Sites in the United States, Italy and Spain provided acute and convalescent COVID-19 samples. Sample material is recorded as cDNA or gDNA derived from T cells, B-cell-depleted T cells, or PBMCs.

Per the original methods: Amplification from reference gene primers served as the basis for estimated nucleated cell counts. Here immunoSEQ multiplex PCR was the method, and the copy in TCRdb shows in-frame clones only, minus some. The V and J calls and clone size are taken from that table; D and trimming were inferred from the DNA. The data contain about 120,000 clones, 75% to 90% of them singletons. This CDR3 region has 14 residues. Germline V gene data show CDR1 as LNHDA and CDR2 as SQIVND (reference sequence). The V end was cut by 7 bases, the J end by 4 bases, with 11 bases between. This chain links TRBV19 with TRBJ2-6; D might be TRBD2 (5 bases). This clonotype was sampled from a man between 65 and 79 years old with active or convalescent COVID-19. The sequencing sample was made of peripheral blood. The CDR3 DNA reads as TGTGCCAGTAAGGAGGATCGAGGGGCCAACGTCCTGACTTTC. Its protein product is CASKEDRGANVLTF.